Reported below is one TCR beta chain. Its antigen is currently not known. A junction end diverges from the germline sequence, so it may reflect a read error. Taken from the germline V gene, the CDR1 and CDR2 loops are ENHRY and SYGVKD. The CDR3 measures 13 amino acids from cysteine to phenylalanine. Only the CDR3 DNA stays, 39 bases, in frame from base 1. TCR CDR3 regions were amplified from genomic DNA by multiplex PCR using the deep immunoSEQ assay. Extracted genomic DNA from each cell subset was spread evenly across all wells of several immunoSEQ 96-well plates, with each plate serving as a replicate. Each replicate PCR for unsorted PBMC received about 0.3 ug genomic DNA, equal to about 30,000 T cell genomes. Ten immunoSEQ deep assay plates were used to sequence unsorted PBMC genomic DNA. Purified libraries were quantified with a Qubit 3.0 fluorometer, sized on a Bioanalyzer 2100, and re-quantified with the KAPA Library Quantification kit. A separate single-read 150-cycle Illumina NextSeq 550 flow cell was used to sequence each immunoSEQ 96-well plate. Turning to the authors' computational methods: Because the immunoSEQ output included only junctional sequences and no quality scores, the filtering could not be the same as the filtering used for full-length reads. To assign V/J genes and CDR3, sequences were annotated using PyIR, a Python wrapper for IgBLAST v1.9, with IMGT germline references. Reads with weak V/J assignments (E-value above 1e-6), missing CDR3, stop codons, out-of-frame junctions, or ambiguous translated residues were removed. V3J clonotypes were defined as sequences sharing the same inferred V gene, J gene, and CDR3 amino acid sequence. Percentage overlap between repertoires was calculated by dividing the number of shared unique clonotypes by the size of the smaller repertoire. Three approaches were used to assess repertoire richness: RTK rarefaction, the Chao1 estimator, and Recon v2.1 estimates of unobserved clonotypes. TCRdb provides this immuneACCESS table in a form limited to in-frame rearrangements. Some clones are lacking; in checked studies, under half of them reflect an unresolved V gene, and why the rest are absent is not known. The V and J calls and clone size are taken from that table; D and trimming were inferred from the DNA. The sample data list about 490,000 clones, and more than 75% of these were observed just once. The biggest ten clones account for around 13% of the sample.

Donors were healthy HIV-negative adults with no recently reported acute infections or vaccinations. Only Caucasian adults living in Nashville, Tennessee, USA were represented among the donors. For unsorted samples, tens of millions of PBMCs were counted and genomic DNA was extracted with the QIAamp DNA Blood Mini kit. Blood was obtained by leukapheresis, after which PBMCs were separated by Ficoll-Histopaque density gradient centrifugation and cryopreserved in liquid nitrogen vapor phase. The sample comes from a study of shared clonotypes between healthy human individuals (dated by TCRdb to 2020 to 2021). In the study overall: A few men and a couple of women, aged 18 to 49 years, made up the cohort. Per donor, leukapheresis produced somewhere between about 0.85 and 8.9 billion PBMCs. To estimate repertoire size and how much clonotypes are shared between individuals, the study performed deep sequencing of blood TCR repertoires from about five healthy adults. Different laboratories and diverse techniques were used to prepare libraries and sequence TCR repertoires, to increase sequencing depth and limit assay-specific biases. What the study reported, not specific to this receptor: Sampling was restricted to blood, and TCR repertoires in tissue are likely to differ from TCR repertoires in blood. Based on pairwise subsampling, the degree of clonotype sharing among donors was expected to be affected by sequencing depth. The small number of donors limited the genetic and exposure-history diversity represented.

The rearrangement joined TRBV10-3 to TRBJ1-4, with a weak D call of TRBD1 (5 bases match). This receptor was obtained from a middle-aged woman in good health. Some clones in this sample may be carry-over from other donors' samples. The sequenced sample was PBMCs. The CDR3 corresponds to CAITRDFNEKLLF. The sequenced DNA is TGTGCCATCACAAGGGACTTTAATGAAAAACTGCTTTTT.